The clone carrying this T cell receptor beta chain was counted only a few times. Its antigen is unidentified. Per germline, CDR1 SEHNR and CDR2 FQNEAQ (reference sequence). The V end lost 5 bases, the J end lost 3 bases, and 14 bases lay between the germline ends. The CDR3 totals 14 residues. CDR3-region Arm-PCR and iRepertoire HTBI primers produced the TCR beta libraries. MiXCR, run by TCRdb on the multiplex PCR reads, gives a single entry per CDR3 protein. The table records approximately 460,000 distinct CDR3 sequences, roughly 17% of them present only once. This sample was taken from a study of regulatory T cells in long-lasting Graves disease. Overall study results and limits: Accuracy could have been hurt by small sample size.

Regarding time point: newly diagnosed GD, antithyroid drugs for less than 3 months. There was RNA extracted from PBMCs, and the TCR library was made from it. These data were also filed under a second study, of T cells in Graves' hyperthyroidism and ophthalmopathy. That source adds: Patients aged 18 to 65 with hyperthyroidism were newly diagnosed, with duration under 2 months. Clinical symptoms, serum thyroxine and TRAb, thyroid ultrasound and orbital computed tomography together formed the diagnostic basis. Expanded thyroid clonotypes (above 0.001) were mostly also found in blood.

The specimen was peripheral blood mononuclear cells (PBMCs), collected at new diagnosis, from a patient treated with antithyroid drugs. The receptor was derived from a woman aged 30 to 39 with Graves disease. The chain is built from TRBV7-9 and TRBJ2-7; a possible D gene is TRBD1 (5 bases). CDR3 residues: CASSTTTAYYEQYF. DNA for the CDR3: TGTGCCAGCAGCACTACGACAGCTTACTACGAGCAGTACTTC.